The 9 T cell receptor beta chains below all came from one sample that was sequenced in a study of T cells in Graves' hyperthyroidism and ophthalmopathy. TCR beta CDR3 regions were amplified from RNA. The study used the HTBI primer set for a first-round RT-PCR of the TCR CDR3. TCRdb independently ran MiXCR on the multiplex PCR reads; one entry per CDR3 protein. The sample includes approximately 590,000 distinct CDR3 sequences, 15% to 17% of them seen just once. Material: blood. These receptors came from a young woman with Graves' hyperthyroidism.

About this clonotype itself: In this CDR3 the conserved last residue, phenylalanine or tryptophan, is missing, so a read error is likely. The chain joins TRBV29-1 to TRBJ1-1, with D perhaps TRBD1 (5 bases). CDR3 length: 12 amino acids. Germline V lookup: CDR1 SQVTM, CDR2 ANQGSEA. The V end lost 7 bases, the J end lost 6 bases, and 15 bases lay between the germline ends. The CDR3: CSGDSGMSEAFL. The CDR3 DNA is TGCAGCGGAGACAGCGGAATGTCTGAAGCTTTCCTT.

This clonotype was detected a few times. The genes are TRBV12-5 and TRBJ2-7; D might be TRBD2 (7 bases). V lost 6 bases and J 6 bases, leaving 21 bases between the germline ends. Germline CDR1 reads LGHNT; CDR2 reads FRNRAP. The CDR3 runs 15 residues. CDR3 sequence reads: CASGEPRGLAVEQYF. The CDR3 bases are TGTGCTAGTGGGGAACCTCGGGGGCTAGCGGTCGAGCAGTACTTC.

In its sample, this clonotype was seen a few times. With a much larger clone just one base away, this may be a read error. This rearrangement joins TRBV28 to TRBJ2-1; D is possibly TRBD1 (5 bases). This CDR3 is built from 15 residues. V was shortened by 6 bases and J by 8 bases, with 20 bases between the two germline ends. The germline V gene has CDR1 MDHEN and CDR2 SYDVKM. CDR3 bases: TGTGCCAGCAGCTCAGGGTCCCCCACCCCCGATGAGCAGTTCTTC. Its protein product is CASSSGSPTPDEQFF. Supplemented by reference TRBV28 and TRBJ2-1, the full variable domain reads DVKVTQSSRYLVKRTGEKVFLECVQDMDHENMFWYRQDPGLGLRLIYFSYDVKMKEKGDIPEGYSVSREKKERFSLILESASTNQTSMYLCASSSGSPTPDEQFFGPGTRLTVL.

This clonotype came up many times. The chain carries TRBV7-9 and TRBJ2-7; D call uncertain. Trimming cost V 0 bases and J 3 bases, with 12 bases left between them. There are 15 residues in the CDR3. Germline V CDR1 and CDR2: SEHNR, FQNEAQ (reference sequence). The CDR3 spells CASSLAWKAGYEQYF. The CDR3 DNA sequence: TGTGCCAGCAGCTTAGCGTGGAAAGCCGGCTACGAGCAGTACTTC.

This clonotype appeared many times. V usage is TRBV20-1 and J usage is TRBJ1-5; D is perhaps TRBD1 (5 bases). V was cut by 6 bases and J by 0 bases, with 21 bases left in between. The CDR3 runs 17 residues. CDR1 is DFQATT, CDR2 SNEGSKA, per germline (reference sequence). CDR3 DNA sequence: TGCAGTGCAGAAGTGGCCGGGGACCGAGATAGCAATCAGCCCCAGCATTTT. Encoded protein: CSAEVAGDRDSNQPQHF.

Many counts were recorded for this clonotype. The chain recombines TRBV11-2 with TRBJ2-7; 9 positions match TRBD2. The trim removed 4 bases at V and 2 bases at J, leaving 6 bases unmatched. The length of the CDR3 is 15 residues. Germline CDR1 reads SGHAT; CDR2 reads FQNNGV. CDR3 residues: CASSSTSGYTYEQYF. The CDR3, as DNA: TGTGCCAGCAGCTCCACTAGCGGGTATACCTACGAGCAGTACTTC.

This clonotype has more than one count but fewer than ten. V usage is TRBV25-1 and J usage is TRBJ1-1; 7 bases fit TRBD1. The V segment lost 4 bases and the J segment 0 bases; nucleotides outside the gene matches: 8. The CDR3 is 16 amino acids. Germline CDR1 and CDR2: MGHDK and SYGVNS. The CDR3 reads CASSGGQRYMNTEAFF. Written as DNA, the CDR3 is TGTGCCAGCAGTGGGGGACAGCGATACATGAACACTGAAGCTTTCTTT.

The chain has TRBV5-6 and TRBJ2-7, with TRBD2 matching 10 bases. The CDR3 has 18 amino acids. After removal of 1 base from V and 2 bases from J, the junction contained 12 bases not matched to a gene. Germline V lookup: CDR1 SGHDT, CDR2 YYEEEE. CDR3 region: CASSLPNPGTSEAYEQYF. DNA of the CDR3: TGTGCCAGCAGCTTGCCTAACCCTGGGACTAGCGAGGCCTACGAGCAGTACTTC.

This clonotype was seen more than once but under ten times. The chain is built from TRBV20-1 and TRBJ2-3; D might be TRBD2 (5 bases). The length of the CDR3 is 15 residues. Germline CDR1 reads DFQATT; CDR2 reads SNEGSKA (reference sequence). Trimming stripped 6 bases from V and 1 base from J, with 17 bases between. CDR3 sequence: CSANRGEAGTDTQYF. In nucleotides, the CDR3 is TGCAGTGCCAATCGGGGTGAAGCGGGCACAGATACGCAGTATTTT.